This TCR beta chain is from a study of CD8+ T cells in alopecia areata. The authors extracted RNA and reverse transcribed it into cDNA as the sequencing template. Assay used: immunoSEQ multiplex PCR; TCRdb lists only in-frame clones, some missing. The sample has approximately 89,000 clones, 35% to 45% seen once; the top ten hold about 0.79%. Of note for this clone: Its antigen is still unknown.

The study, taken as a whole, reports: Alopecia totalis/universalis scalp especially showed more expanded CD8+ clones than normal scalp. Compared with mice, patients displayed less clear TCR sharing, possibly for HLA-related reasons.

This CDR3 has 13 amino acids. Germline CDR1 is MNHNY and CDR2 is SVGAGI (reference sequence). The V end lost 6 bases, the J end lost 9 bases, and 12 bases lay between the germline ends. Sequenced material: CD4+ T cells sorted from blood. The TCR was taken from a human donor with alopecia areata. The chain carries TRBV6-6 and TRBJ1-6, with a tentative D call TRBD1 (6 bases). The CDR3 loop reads CASRGGAGSPLHF. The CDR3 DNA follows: TGTGCCAGCAGGGGGGGCGCAGGTTCACCCCTCCACTTT.